The 14 T cell receptor beta chains below were found in one sample sequenced in a study of OX40 agonist ivuxolimab in advanced cancers. Some clones are missing from TCRdb's copy, which holds only in-frame ones; the method was immunoSEQ multiplex PCR. This table has 73,000 or so clones, 65% to 90% appearing once. The sequencing used CD4+ or CD8+ T cells sorted from blood, collected in a trial of the OX40 agonist ivuxolimab. The receptor set was obtained from an adult with an advanced solid tumor such as melanoma, head and neck, liver or kidney cancer.

This chain links TRBV19 with TRBJ1-5, with D possibly TRBD1 on 5 matching bases. The CDR3 has 18 amino acids. The germline V gene has CDR1 LNHDA and CDR2 SQIVND (reference sequence). V lost 4 bases, J lost 2 bases, and 21 bases lay in between. The CDR3: CASSTGGVEGRGNQPQHF. In DNA form, the CDR3 reads TGTGCCAGTAGTACGGGGGGAGTGGAGGGGCGCGGCAATCAGCCCCAGCATTTT.

The V gene is TRBV25-1, the J gene TRBJ2-2; 9 bases are shared with TRBD2. J lost 1 base, V lost 4 bases, and 1 base had no gene match. Germline V lookup: CDR1 MGHDK, CDR2 SYGVNS. CDR3 length equals 15 residues. CDR3 region: CASSVLAGNTGELFF. DNA of the CDR3: TGTGCCAGCAGTGTACTAGCGGGGAACACCGGGGAGCTGTTTTTT. The variable domain in full, with the rest retrieved from reference TRBV25-1 and TRBJ2-2, is EADIYQTPRYLVIGTGKKITLECSQTMGHDKMYWYQQDPGMELHLIHYSYGVNSTEKGDLSSESTVSRIRTEHFPLTLESARPSHTSQYLCASSVLAGNTGELFFGEGSRLTVL.

This clone was observed once. V is TRBV19 and J is TRBJ1-2; TRBD1 aligns across 8 bases. The CDR3 loop spans 15 amino acids. J was trimmed by 4 bases and V by 3 bases; bases with no gene match: 7. Per germline, CDR1 LNHDA and CDR2 SQIVND (reference sequence). The CDR3 coding sequence is TGTGCCAGTAGTATTCACGGACAGGGATTCTATGGCTACACCTTC. It codes for CASSIHGQGFYGYTF.

The chain combines TRBV7-8 with TRBJ1-6; no definite D call. V was trimmed by 2 bases and J by 2 bases, leaving 7 bases between them. This CDR3 contains 15 residues. Germline V gene lookup returns CDR1 SGHVS and CDR2 FQNEAQ. CDR3 DNA: TGTGCCAGCAGCTTAACTCCGCCCTATAATTCACCCCTCCACTTT. It is translated as CASSLTPPYNSPLHF.

The chain recombines TRBV11-2 with TRBJ2-1; 8 positions match TRBD1. With 0 bases clipped from V and 7 bases from J, the junction kept 8 bases outside the gene matches. The CDR3 length is 16 residues. Per germline, CDR1 SGHAT and CDR2 FQNNGV. CDR3 in DNA: TGTGCCAGCAGCTTAGATCGAACAGGGGGGAGGAATGAGCAGTTCTTC. Its protein is CASSLDRTGGRNEQFF.

CDR3 coding DNA: TGTGCCAGCAGCTTAGCTAGCGTTGGCACCGGGGAGCTGTTTTTT. This codes for CASSLASVGTGELFF. The V gene is TRBV7-9, the J gene TRBJ2-2, with a tentative D call TRBD2 (5 bases). V was trimmed by 0 bases and J by 4 bases, leaving 9 bases between them. Germline CDR1 reads SEHNR; CDR2 reads FQNEAQ (reference sequence). This CDR3 comprises 15 residues.

This sequence joins TRBV28 and TRBJ1-1, with 7 bases lining up with TRBD1. The CDR3 spans 14 residues. CDR1 MDHEN and CDR2 SYDVKM come from the germline V gene. The junction had 8 bases not matched to a gene; V was cut back by 8 bases and J by 2 bases. The CDR3 nucleotides read TGTGCCAGCGGCAGGGGGACGGTAAACACTGAAGCTTTCTTT. Residues: CASGRGTVNTEAFF.

V gene TRBV29-1 combines with J gene TRBJ2-7, with 14 nucleotides matching TRBD2. CDR1 is SQVTM, CDR2 ANQGSEA, per germline. The V gene end was trimmed by 7 bases and the J gene end by 5 bases; junction bases not matched to a gene: 10. This CDR3 spans 15 amino acids. CDR3 coding DNA: TGCAGCGCCGGTGGACTAGCGGGAGGTTCGGACGAGCAGTACTTC. Translated: CSAGGLAGGSDEQYF.

The table lists this clone with a count of one. This chain links TRBV7-2 with TRBJ2-3; maybe TRBD1 (5 bases). Germline CDR1 and CDR2: SGHTA and FQGNSA. This CDR3 has 14 amino acids. The germline V and J ends were trimmed by 5 bases and 7 bases, with 16 bases remaining between them. The CDR3: CASSPRALSYTQYF. The CDR3 bases are TGTGCCAGCAGCCCCAGGGCCCTTTCTTATACGCAGTATTTT.

This clone appeared once. The rearrangement joins TRBV18 to TRBJ1-5; maybe TRBD1 (5 bases). Germline assignment: CDR1 KGHSH and CDR2 LQKENI. The CDR3 extends over 14 amino acids. Trimming took 1 base from V and 3 from J, leaving 7 bases between them. The CDR3 sequence: CASSPLDTNQPQHF. The CDR3 bases are TGTGCCAGCTCACCACTGGACACCAATCAGCCCCAGCATTTT. Based on the CDR3 plus reference TRBV18 and TRBJ1-5, the full variable domain is NAGVMQNPRHLVRRRGQEARLRCSPMKGHSHVYWYRQLPEEGLKFMVYLQKENIIDESGMPKERFSAEFPKEGPSILRIQQVVRGDSAAYFCASSPLDTNQPQHFGDGTRLSIL.

The V and J genes are TRBV27 and TRBJ1-2; D is unclear. The CDR3 runs to 14 residues. Per the germline V gene, CDR1 is MNHEY and CDR2 is SMNVEV (reference sequence). The ends were cut back, 6 bases at V and 0 bases at J, with 11 bases in the middle. The CDR3 loop is CASSPADPNYGYTF. For the CDR3, the DNA is TGTGCCAGCAGCCCCGCAGACCCTAACTATGGCTACACCTTC.

The chain recombines TRBV7-2 with TRBJ1-2; D not resolved. Germline CDR1 is SGHTA and CDR2 is FQGNSA. V was pared by 1 base and J by 5 bases, with 14 bases between. This CDR3 comprises 15 residues. CDR3 in DNA: TGTGCCAGCAGCTTAGTCGGCAGCCATGGATATGGCTACACCTTC. This sequence encodes CASSLVGSHGYGYTF.

The V gene is TRBV19, the J gene TRBJ2-2; TRBD1 matches 7 bases. The V gene end was trimmed by 5 bases and the J gene end by 1 base; junction bases not matched to a gene: 10. The CDR3 is made up of 17 amino acids. Germline V lookup: CDR1 LNHDA, CDR2 SQIVND (reference sequence). CDR3 in amino acids: CASSSRDSGWNTGELFF. The CDR3 DNA sequence: TGTGCCAGTAGTTCCCGGGACAGCGGTTGGAACACCGGGGAGCTGTTTTTT.

The V gene is TRBV5-4, the J gene TRBJ2-7; no clear D. The germline V gene encodes CDR1 SGHNT and CDR2 YYREEE (reference sequence). The CDR3 length is 15 residues. V was cut by 4 bases and J by 5 bases, with 19 bases left in between. The CDR3 DNA reads as TGTGCCAGCAGCACCCACTTAGATCTGAGGAACGAGCAGTACTTC. Translating gives CASSTHLDLRNEQYF.